The 12 T cell receptor beta chains below come from one sample, sequenced in a study of response to subunit inactivated influenza vaccine. TCRdb independently ran MiXCR on the RT-PCR reads; one entry per CDR3 protein. The profile shows 630,000 or so distinct CDR3 sequences, more than 15% of them singletons. The sequences come from PBMCs from blood, collected 12 days after vaccination. The receptors were gathered from a man aged 45 to 65 who received an inactivated influenza vaccine.

CDR3 in amino acids: CASTFQRETSSYEQYF. Here the CDR3 DNA reads TGTGCCAGCACCTTTCAACGGGAGACAAGCTCCTACGAGCAGTACTTC. The rearrangement links TRBV28 to TRBJ2-7; D may be TRBD2 (6 bases). This CDR3 comprises 16 residues. The germline V gene encodes CDR1 MDHEN and CDR2 SYDVKM. Trimming removed 7 bases at V and 0 bases at J, with 19 bases between.

V usage is TRBV12-3 or TRBV12-4 and J usage is TRBJ2-5; perhaps TRBD2 as D (5 bases). The CDR3 has 12 amino acids. Trimming cost V 7 bases and J 4 bases, with 10 bases left between them. The CDR3 is CASTAGGETQYF. DNA for the CDR3: TGTGCCAGCACCGCCGGAGGAGAGACCCAGTACTTC.

The rearrangement uses TRBV9 and TRBJ2-1, with a tentative D call TRBD1 (6 bases). The germline V gene has CDR1 SGDLS and CDR2 YYNGEE. V dropped 0 bases and J dropped 3 bases, with 13 bases sitting between them. The CDR3 totals 16 residues. The CDR3 loop reads CASSVAGDTLYNEQFF. CDR3 nucleotide sequence: TGTGCCAGCAGCGTAGCTGGGGACACCCTCTACAATGAGCAGTTCTTC. The full variable domain, completed using reference TRBV9 and TRBJ2-1, is DSGVTQTPKHLITATGQRVTLRCSPRSGDLSVYWYQQSLDQGLQFLIQYYNGEERAKGNILERFSAQQFPDLHSELNLSSLELGDSALYFCASSVAGDTLYNEQFFGPGTRLTVL.

This clonotype was seen many times. The chain employs TRBV7-2 and TRBJ2-3, with D perhaps TRBD2 (6 bases). V lost 3 bases and J lost 4, with 17 bases in between. Germline V gene data show CDR1 as SGHTA and CDR2 as FQGNSA. This CDR3 contains 16 residues. CDR3 in amino acids: CASSLEPGGWADTQYF. CDR3 bases: TGTGCCAGCAGCTTGGAACCCGGGGGATGGGCAGATACGCAGTATTTT. Full variable domain (rest looked up from reference TRBV7-2 and TRBJ2-3): GAGVSQSPSNKVTEKGKDVELRCDPISGHTALYWYRQSLGQGLEFLIYFQGNSAPDKSGLPSDRFSAERTGGSVSTLTIQRTQQEDSAVYLCASSLEPGGWADTQYFGPGTRLTVL.

The CDR3 DNA reads TGTGCCAGCAGCTCTATCGGTACCCAGTACTTC. It specifies CASSSIGTQYF. The chain joins TRBV11-2 to TRBJ2-5; D unclear. The ends were cut back, 4 bases at V and 8 bases at J, with 8 bases in the middle. The CDR3 sequence is 11 residues long. Germline loops: CDR1 SGHAT, CDR2 FQNNGV.

This CDR3 reads CASSPRGLAGYNEQFF. DNA of the CDR3: TGTGCCAGCAGCCCCAGGGGACTAGCGGGGTACAATGAGCAGTTCTTC. The chain combines TRBV7-2 with TRBJ2-1; 13 bases are shared with TRBD2. The germline V gene has CDR1 SGHTA and CDR2 FQGNSA. The ends lost 5 bases at V and 4 bases at J; junction bases unmatched: 5. The CDR3 runs to 16 residues.

This clonotype was picked up a small number of times. This chain links TRBV11-2 with TRBJ2-4; D is tentatively TRBD1 or TRBD2 (6 bases each). There are 16 residues in the CDR3. Looked up from germline, CDR1 is SGHAT and CDR2 is FQNNGV. V was cut by 5 bases and J by 6 bases, with 20 bases left in between. The DNA for the CDR3 is TGTGCCAGCAGCCGGACGTATCAGGGGCGGGGAAACATTCAGTACTTC. This codes for CASSRTYQGRGNIQYF.

The chain has TRBV10-3 and TRBJ2-7, with 10 bases lining up with TRBD2. The CDR3 is 15 residues long. The trim removed 2 bases at V and 3 bases at J, leaving 4 bases unmatched. The germline CDR1 and CDR2 sequences are ENHRY and SYGVKD. The CDR3 region is CAISEAASGSYEQYF. The CDR3 nucleotides read TGTGCCATCAGTGAGGCCGCTAGCGGGAGCTACGAGCAGTACTTC.

This clonotype was detected a few times. The chain is built from TRBV20-1 and TRBJ2-3; 11 nucleotides match TRBD2. Looked up from germline, CDR1 is DFQATT and CDR2 is SNEGSKA (reference sequence). Trimming removed 3 bases from V and 3 bases from J; junction bases left unmatched: 8. CDR3 size: 16 residues. CDR3 protein: CSARGLLAGGTDTQYF. The CDR3 bases are TGCAGTGCTAGGGGGCTTCTAGCGGGAGGAACAGATACGCAGTATTTT.

V is TRBV11-2 and J is TRBJ1-1, with D possibly matching TRBD1 (5 bases). The CDR3 covers 16 residues. CDR1 SGHAT and CDR2 FQNNGV come from the germline V gene. The V gene lost 2 bases and the J gene lost 4 bases, with 17 bases spanning the gap. CDR3 nucleotides: TGTGCCAGCAGCTTAAGCGACCTCCTGGGGGGCACTGAAGCTTTCTTT. Amino acids: CASSLSDLLGGTEAFF.

The chain employs TRBV9 and TRBJ2-5, with 8 bases matching TRBD2. Germline CDR1 is SGDLS and CDR2 is YYNGEE. J was trimmed by 5 bases and V by 3 bases; bases with no gene match: 6. The CDR3 spans 14 residues. CDR3 protein: CASSGSGSVETQYF. CDR3 sequence (DNA): TGTGCCAGCAGCGGGAGCGGGAGCGTGGAGACCCAGTACTTC.

This chain links TRBV11-2 with TRBJ2-1, with 12 bases lining up with TRBD2. Germline CDR1 SGHAT, CDR2 FQNNGV. The V and J ends lost 5 bases and 1 base, in that order; junction bases with no gene match: 15. This CDR3 is 20 amino acids long. The CDR3 protein is CASSPRALAGGPGSYNEQFF. The CDR3 DNA follows: TGTGCCAGCAGCCCTAGAGCTCTAGCGGGGGGGCCAGGGTCCTACAATGAGCAGTTCTTC.